These 26 T cell receptor beta chains were all obtained from the same sample, sequenced in a study of blood T cell repertoires in COVID-19. Method: immunoSEQ multiplex PCR; TCRdb's copy keeps in-frame clones and lacks some. The sample yields about 79,000 clones, around nine tenths seen once. Sequences were obtained from peripheral blood. These receptors came from a man in his sixties or seventies with active or convalescent COVID-19.

This sequence joins TRBV11-1 and TRBJ2-5; weak D call: TRBD2 (5 bases). Germline CDR1 SGHAT, CDR2 FQDESV (reference sequence). CDR3 length: 13 residues. V was clipped by 4 bases and J by 5 bases, with 11 bases between them. The CDR3 is CASSSAGTETQYF. As DNA, the CDR3 is TGTGCCAGCAGCTCCGCGGGTACGGAGACCCAGTACTTC.

The V call is TRBV3-1 (or the pseudogene TRBV3-2), the J call TRBJ1-5; the D is unclear. V was trimmed by 3 bases and J by 3 bases, leaving 9 bases between them. CDR3 length: 14 residues. In germline, CDR1 is LGHDT, CDR2 YNNKEL (reference sequence). The CDR3 nucleotides are TGTGCCAGCAGCCATGCGGAGCTCAATCAGCCCCAGCATTTT. It codes for CASSHAELNQPQHF.

The chain is built from TRBV14 and TRBJ1-1, with unresolved D. The CDR3 runs to 13 residues. Germline lookup yields CDR1 SGHDN and CDR2 FVKESK. Trimming pared 2 bases from V and 5 bases from J, leaving 9 bases between. This CDR3 is CASSQWGGTEAFF. For the CDR3, the DNA is TGTGCCAGCAGCCAATGGGGAGGGACTGAAGCTTTCTTT.

The rearrangement links TRBV6-5 to TRBJ1-1; 9 nucleotides agree with TRBD1. V was pared by 6 bases and J by 1 base, with 6 bases of the junction left unmatched. CDR3 size: 15 residues. Germline V gives CDR1 MNHEY, CDR2 SVGAGI. DNA for the CDR3: TGTGCCAGCAGAGCACAGGGGGCGGGGAACACTGAAGCTTTCTTT. Translation gives CASRAQGAGNTEAFF.

The chain employs TRBV5-1 and TRBJ1-1; TRBD1 might be the D (5 bases). The CDR3 is 14 amino acids. Between the trimmed V and J ends, which lost 0 bases and 6 bases, there was a span of 12 bases. CDR1 is SGHRS and CDR2 is YFSETQ in the germline V gene. This chain's CDR3 is CASSLGQGIAEAFF. The CDR3 coding sequence is TGCGCCAGCAGCTTGGGCCAGGGAATCGCTGAAGCTTTCTTT.

In its sample, this clone was seen once. The rearrangement links TRBV5-6 to TRBJ1-2, with D possibly TRBD1 on 5 matching bases. CDR1 and CDR2 from the germline V gene are SGHDT and YYEEEE. The CDR3 has 12 amino acids. Trimming removed 5 bases at V and 8 bases at J, with 13 bases between. The CDR3 spells CASRRQGGGYTF. Here the CDR3 DNA reads TGTGCCAGCAGACGGCAGGGCGGCGGCTACACCTTC.

The V call is TRBV7-9, the J call TRBJ2-1; TRBD2 might be the D (5 bases). Germline-derived CDR1 and CDR2 are SEHNR and FQNEAQ (reference sequence). The V end was cut by 4 bases, the J end by 5 bases, with 18 bases between. The CDR3 is 16 amino acids. The CDR3 DNA reads TGTGCCAGCAGCTACTTGACGGCCGGAGGAGACAATGAGCAGTTCTTC. This codes for CASSYLTAGGDNEQFF. The full variable domain, with the rest looked up from reference TRBV7-9 and TRBJ2-1, is DTGVSQNPRHKITKRGQNVTFRCDPISEHNRLYWYRQTLGQGPEFLTYFQNEAQLEKSRLLSDRFSAERPKGSFSTLEIQRTEQGDSAMYLCASSYLTAGGDNEQFFGPGTRLTVL.

This clone was recorded only once. The V and J genes are TRBV19 and TRBJ2-7, with 7 bases fitting TRBD1. V shed 4 bases and J 0 bases; nucleotides not matched to a gene: 3. Per the germline V gene, CDR1 is LNHDA and CDR2 is SQIVND (reference sequence). The CDR3 length is 14 residues. In nucleotides, the CDR3 is TGTGCCAGTAGTAGGACAGGAAGCTCCTACGAGCAGTACTTC. It encodes CASSRTGSSYEQYF. Looking up the rest from reference TRBV19 and TRBJ2-7 gives the full variable domain: DGGITQSPKYLFRKEGQNVTLSCEQNLNHDAMYWYRQDPGQGLRLIYYSQIVNDFQKGDIAEGYSVSREKKESFPLTVTSAQKNPTAFYLCASSRTGSSYEQYFGPGTRLTVT.

V is TRBV28 and J is TRBJ2-3; no clear D. CDR1 MDHEN and CDR2 SYDVKM come from the germline V gene. Trimming took off 6 bases at V and 7 bases at J, with 8 bases between the two ends. The CDR3 totals 11 residues. CDR3 DNA: TGTGCCAGCAGCTTAAGCTATACGCAGTATTTT. Translation: CASSLSYTQYF.

This sequence joins TRBV2 and TRBJ1-4, with 9 bases aligning to TRBD1. Germline-derived CDR1 and CDR2 are SNHLY and FYNNEI. This CDR3 is built from 16 residues. The V and J ends lost 7 bases and 0 bases, in that order; junction bases with no gene match: 6. DNA for the CDR3: TGTGCCAGCACCCGGGACAGGGCTGCAACTAATGAAAAACTGTTTTTT. Amino acids: CASTRDRAATNEKLFF.

The chain couples TRBV29-1 to TRBJ2-5; 10 nucleotides align to TRBD2. V lost 7 bases, J lost 5 bases, and 10 bases stayed unmatched. This CDR3 is 14 amino acids long. The V gene's germline CDR1 is SQVTM and CDR2 ANQGSEA. The CDR3 DNA reads as TGCAGCGCTATTCCTAGCGGGAGAGTGGAGACCCAGTACTTC. Protein: CSAIPSGRVETQYF.

V is TRBV6-7 and J is TRBJ1-5; no definite D call. TRBV6-7 falls under the ORF class, with uncertain function. Trimming pared 5 bases from V and 1 base from J, leaving 12 bases between. The CDR3 is 15 amino acids. CDR3 nucleotide sequence: TGTGCCAGCAGTCAAAAACCGGGAAGCAATCAGCCCCAGCATTTT. Protein sequence: CASSQKPGSNQPQHF.

This chain links TRBV27 with TRBJ2-3, with D possibly being TRBD1 (6 bases). Trimming cost V 5 bases and J 2 bases, with 23 bases left between them. The CDR3 covers 18 residues. CDR1 MNHEY and CDR2 SMNVEV come from the germline V gene (reference sequence). CDR3 sequence reads: CASSDQGLGGRNTDTQYF. The CDR3 region has the DNA TGTGCCAGCAGTGACCAAGGACTTGGGGGCAGAAACACAGATACGCAGTATTTT.

The CDR3 sequence is CASSLGGTANTEAFF. CDR3 DNA: TGTGCCAGCAGCTTAGGGGGGACCGCGAACACTGAAGCTTTCTTT. V usage is TRBV7-3 and J usage is TRBJ1-1, with D perhaps matching TRBD1 (5 bases). This CDR3 is 15 amino acids long. Germline V gene lookup returns CDR1 SGHTA and CDR2 FQGTGA. V lost 2 bases, J lost 1 base, and 11 bases lay in between.

This chain joins TRBV18 and TRBJ2-1, with a weak D call TRBD1 (6 bases). Germline assignment: CDR1 KGHSH and CDR2 LQKENI. The CDR3 is 16 amino acids. V gave up 5 bases and J gave up 5 bases, with 19 bases separating them. DNA for the CDR3: TGTGCCAGCTCATACCTTGCAGGGGTGAGGGACAATGAGCAGTTCTTC. It encodes CASSYLAGVRDNEQFF.

The J gene is TRBJ2-7, the V gene TRBV3-1 (or the pseudogene TRBV3-2), with D possibly matching TRBD2 (5 bases). Germline V CDR1 and CDR2: LGHDT, YNNKEL (reference sequence). The CDR3 runs to 16 residues. Trimming removed 3 bases from V and 5 bases from J, with 20 bases in between. CDR3 amino acids: CASSQTSGPGRDEQYF. The CDR3 DNA sequence: TGTGCCAGCAGCCAGACCTCCGGGCCTGGGCGGGACGAGCAGTACTTC.

The rearrangement links TRBV12-3 or TRBV12-4 to TRBJ1-2, with 7 positions matching TRBD1. Trimming took 6 bases from V and 4 from J; bases not matched to a gene: 5. This CDR3 comprises 13 residues. This CDR3 is CASSSTGTYGYTF. The CDR3 region has the DNA TGTGCCAGCAGCTCGACAGGGACCTATGGCTACACCTTC.

The chain carries TRBV19 and TRBJ2-2; possible D gene TRBD2, 7 bases. Germline CDR1 and CDR2: LNHDA and SQIVND (reference sequence). V was cut by 7 bases and J by 4 bases, with 19 bases left in between. The CDR3 length is 16 residues. The CDR3 sequence: CASKGGGPKVTGELFF. CDR3 DNA: TGTGCCAGTAAGGGGGGAGGGCCTAAGGTCACCGGGGAGCTGTTTTTT.

The V call is TRBV7-3, the J call TRBJ2-2; D perhaps matches TRBD1 (6 bases). The CDR3 totals 15 residues. Trimming stripped 2 bases from V and 1 base from J, with 8 bases between. Germline V gene data show CDR1 as SGHTA and CDR2 as FQGTGA. The CDR3 protein is CASSLQGGNTGELFF. CDR3 nucleotides: TGTGCCAGCAGCTTACAAGGGGGGAACACCGGGGAGCTGTTTTTT.

The chain couples TRBV6-5 to TRBJ2-3; possible D gene TRBD1, 6 bases. CDR1 is MNHEY, CDR2 SVGAGI, per germline. V lost 4 bases, J lost 2 bases, and 13 bases lay in between. The CDR3 length is 15 residues. Written as DNA, the CDR3 is TGTGCCAGCAGTTCCAGAAACAGGGCCACAGATACGCAGTATTTT. It codes for CASSSRNRATDTQYF.

The genes are TRBV28 and TRBJ2-3, with TRBD2 identical over 8 bases. Germline V gene sequence: CDR1 MDHEN, CDR2 SYDVKM. This CDR3 has 15 amino acids. V shed 5 bases, J shed 4 bases, and the junction held 8 bases outside the gene matches. The CDR3, as DNA: TGTGCCAGCAGTCCACCGGGACTAGGGGCAGATACGCAGTATTTT. Translation gives CASSPPGLGADTQYF.

This rearrangement joins TRBV28 to TRBJ1-5; 9 positions match TRBD1. The ends lost 6 bases at V and 6 bases at J; junction bases unmatched: 3. The germline V gene has CDR1 MDHEN and CDR2 SYDVKM. This CDR3 is built from 13 residues. CDR3 coding DNA: TGTGCCAGCAGCGGGACAGGGAGTCAGCCCCAGCATTTT. Amino acid sequence: CASSGTGSQPQHF.

This clone was seen a handful of times. The chain recombines TRBV6-5 with TRBJ1-1; D ambiguous. CDR3 size: 14 residues. The V end lost 0 bases, the J end lost 4 bases, and 9 bases lay between the germline ends. The germline CDR1 and CDR2 sequences are MNHEY and SVGAGI. CDR3 in DNA: TGTGCCAGCAGTTACTCGCAGCGGTCCACTGAAGCTTTCTTT. Protein sequence: CASSYSQRSTEAFF.

The chain couples TRBV27 to TRBJ2-5, with TRBD1 matching 9 bases. After removal of 4 bases from V and 4 bases from J, the junction contained 7 bases not matched to a gene. There are 15 residues in the CDR3. Germline V gives CDR1 MNHEY, CDR2 SMNVEV (reference sequence). Here the CDR3 reads CASSSGQGLRETQYF. In nucleotides, the CDR3 is TGTGCCAGCAGTTCCGGACAGGGGCTGCGAGAGACCCAGTACTTC.

The genes are TRBV6-6 and TRBJ1-1, with 9 bases that match TRBD1. Germline assignment: CDR1 MNHNY and CDR2 SVGAGI (reference sequence). The trim removed 3 bases at V and 1 base at J, leaving 3 bases unmatched. CDR3 length: 15 amino acids. In DNA form, the CDR3 reads TGTGCCAGCAGTTATTCGGGACAGGGGAACACTGAAGCTTTCTTT. Its translation: CASSYSGQGNTEAFF.

V gene TRBV4-2 combines with J gene TRBJ2-3; D perhaps matches TRBD1 (5 bases). This CDR3 region has 15 residues. Germline V gene sequence: CDR1 LGHNA, CDR2 YNFKEQ. The V gene lost 0 bases and the J gene lost 9 bases, with 16 bases spanning the gap. CDR3 sequence: CASSQEPGYQGTQYF. CDR3 DNA sequence: TGTGCCAGCAGCCAAGAGCCCGGTTATCAGGGAACGCAGTATTTT.